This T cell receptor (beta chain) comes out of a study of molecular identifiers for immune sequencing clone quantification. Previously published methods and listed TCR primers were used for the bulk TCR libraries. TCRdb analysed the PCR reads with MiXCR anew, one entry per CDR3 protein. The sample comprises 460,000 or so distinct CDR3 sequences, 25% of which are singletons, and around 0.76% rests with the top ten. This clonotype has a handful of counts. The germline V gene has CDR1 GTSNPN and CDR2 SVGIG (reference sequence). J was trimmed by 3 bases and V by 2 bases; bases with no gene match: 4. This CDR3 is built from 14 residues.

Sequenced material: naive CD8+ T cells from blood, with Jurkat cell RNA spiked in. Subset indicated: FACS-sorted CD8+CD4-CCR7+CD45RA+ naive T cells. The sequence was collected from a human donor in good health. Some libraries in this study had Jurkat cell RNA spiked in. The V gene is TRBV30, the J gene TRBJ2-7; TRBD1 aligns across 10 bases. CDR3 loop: CAWSFGTGDYEQYF. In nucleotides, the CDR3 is TGTGCCTGGAGTTTTGGGACAGGGGACTACGAGCAGTACTTC.